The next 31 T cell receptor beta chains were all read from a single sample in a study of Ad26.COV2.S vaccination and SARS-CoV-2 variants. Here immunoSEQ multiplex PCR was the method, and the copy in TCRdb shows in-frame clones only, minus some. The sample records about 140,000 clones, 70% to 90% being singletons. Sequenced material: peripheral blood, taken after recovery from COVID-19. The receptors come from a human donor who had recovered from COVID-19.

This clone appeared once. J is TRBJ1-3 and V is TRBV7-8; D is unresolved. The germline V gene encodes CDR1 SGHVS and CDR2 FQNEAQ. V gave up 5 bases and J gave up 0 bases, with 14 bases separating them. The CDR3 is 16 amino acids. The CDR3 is CASSPNRPNSGNTIYF. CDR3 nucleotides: TGTGCCAGCAGCCCAAATAGACCGAACTCTGGAAACACCATATATTTT.

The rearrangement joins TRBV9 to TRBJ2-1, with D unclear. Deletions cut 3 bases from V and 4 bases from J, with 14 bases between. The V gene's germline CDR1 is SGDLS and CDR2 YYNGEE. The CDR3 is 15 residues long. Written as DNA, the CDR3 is TGTGCCAGCAGCGGATACGAGGACCCTTACAATGAGCAGTTCTTC. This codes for CASSGYEDPYNEQFF.

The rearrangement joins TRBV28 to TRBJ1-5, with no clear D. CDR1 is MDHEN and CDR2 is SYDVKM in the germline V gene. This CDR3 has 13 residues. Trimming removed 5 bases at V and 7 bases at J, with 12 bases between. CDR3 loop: CASSPGPGQPQHF. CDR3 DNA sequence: TGTGCCAGCAGTCCGGGCCCCGGACAGCCCCAGCATTTT.

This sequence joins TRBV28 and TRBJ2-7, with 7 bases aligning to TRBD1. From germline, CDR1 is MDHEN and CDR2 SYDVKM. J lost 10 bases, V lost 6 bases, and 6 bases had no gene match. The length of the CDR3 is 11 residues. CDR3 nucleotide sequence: TGTGCCAGCAGCCTCGACAGGGATCAGTACTTC. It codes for CASSLDRDQYF.

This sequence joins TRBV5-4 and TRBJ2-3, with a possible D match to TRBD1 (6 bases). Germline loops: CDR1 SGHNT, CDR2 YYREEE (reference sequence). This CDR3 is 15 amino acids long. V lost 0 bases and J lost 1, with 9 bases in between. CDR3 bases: TGTGCCAGCAGCTTGGGGGACAAGGGCACAGATACGCAGTATTTT. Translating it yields CASSLGDKGTDTQYF.

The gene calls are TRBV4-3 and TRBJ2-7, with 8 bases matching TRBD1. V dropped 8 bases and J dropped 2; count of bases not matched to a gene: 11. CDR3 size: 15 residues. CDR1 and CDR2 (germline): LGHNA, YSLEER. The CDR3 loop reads CASHGSRGPAYEQYF. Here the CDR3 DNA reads TGCGCCAGCCATGGCAGCAGGGGGCCCGCCTACGAGCAGTACTTC.

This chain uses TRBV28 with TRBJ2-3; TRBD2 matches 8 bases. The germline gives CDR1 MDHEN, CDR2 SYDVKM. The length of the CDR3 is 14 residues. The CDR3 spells CVAHGGGRTDTQYF. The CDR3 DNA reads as TGTGTCGCCCACGGCGGGGGGCGCACAGATACGCAGTATTTT.

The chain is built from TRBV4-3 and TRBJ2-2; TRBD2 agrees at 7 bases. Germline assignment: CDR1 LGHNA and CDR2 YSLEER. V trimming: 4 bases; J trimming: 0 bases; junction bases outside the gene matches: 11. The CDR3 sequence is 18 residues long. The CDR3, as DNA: TGCGCCAGCAGCCCTCGAGGGCTAGCGGACTCGAACACCGGGGAGCTGTTTTTT. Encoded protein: CASSPRGLADSNTGELFF.

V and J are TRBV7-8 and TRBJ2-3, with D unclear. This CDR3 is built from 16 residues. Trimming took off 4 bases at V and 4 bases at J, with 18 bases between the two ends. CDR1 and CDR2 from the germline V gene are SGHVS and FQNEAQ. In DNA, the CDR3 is TGTGCCAGCAGCTCGAATGCAGGCGACAACGCAGATACGCAGTATTTT. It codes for CASSSNAGDNADTQYF. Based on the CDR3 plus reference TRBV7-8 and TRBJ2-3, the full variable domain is GAGVSQSPRYKVAKRGQDVALRCDPISGHVSLFWYQQALGQGPEFLTYFQNEAQLDKSGLPSDRFFAERPEGSVSTLKIQRTQQEDSAVYLCASSSNAGDNADTQYFGPGTRLTVL.

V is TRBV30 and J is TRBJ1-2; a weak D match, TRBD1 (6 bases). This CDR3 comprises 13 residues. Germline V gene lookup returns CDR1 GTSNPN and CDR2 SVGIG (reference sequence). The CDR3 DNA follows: TGTGCTAAAACAGGGCTTGGGGGCTATGGCTACACCTTC. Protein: CAKTGLGGYGYTF.

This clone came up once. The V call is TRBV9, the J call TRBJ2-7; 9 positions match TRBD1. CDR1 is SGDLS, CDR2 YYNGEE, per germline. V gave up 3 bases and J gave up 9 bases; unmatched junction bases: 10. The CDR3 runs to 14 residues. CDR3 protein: CASSAGGQGNPQYF. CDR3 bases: TGTGCCAGCAGCGCCGGAGGACAGGGGAATCCGCAGTACTTC.

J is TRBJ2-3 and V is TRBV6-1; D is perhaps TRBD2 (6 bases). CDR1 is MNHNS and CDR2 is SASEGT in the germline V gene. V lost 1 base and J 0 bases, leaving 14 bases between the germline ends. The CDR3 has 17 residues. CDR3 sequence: CASSEGGGTLSTDTQYF. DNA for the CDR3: TGTGCCAGCAGTGAAGGTGGGGGGACTCTTAGCACAGATACGCAGTATTTT.

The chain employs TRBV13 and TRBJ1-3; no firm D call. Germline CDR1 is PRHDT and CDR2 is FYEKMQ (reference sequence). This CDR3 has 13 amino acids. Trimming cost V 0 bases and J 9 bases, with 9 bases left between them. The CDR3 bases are TGTGCCAGCAGCTTAGGACTCAAAAGCACCATATATTTT. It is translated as CASSLGLKSTIYF.

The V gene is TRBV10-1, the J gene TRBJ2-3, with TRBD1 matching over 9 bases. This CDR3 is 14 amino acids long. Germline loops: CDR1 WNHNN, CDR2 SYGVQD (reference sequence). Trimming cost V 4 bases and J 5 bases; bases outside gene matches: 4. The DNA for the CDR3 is TGCGCCAGCAGTGCGACAGGGGGGGGAGATACGCAGTATTTT. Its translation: CASSATGGGDTQYF.

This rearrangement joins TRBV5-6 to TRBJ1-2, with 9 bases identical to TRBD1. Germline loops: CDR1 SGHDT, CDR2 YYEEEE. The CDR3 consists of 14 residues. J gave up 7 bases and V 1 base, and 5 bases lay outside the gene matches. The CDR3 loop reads CASSLSEDRGGYTF. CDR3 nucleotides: TGTGCCAGCAGCTTGTCAGAGGACAGGGGTGGCTACACCTTC.

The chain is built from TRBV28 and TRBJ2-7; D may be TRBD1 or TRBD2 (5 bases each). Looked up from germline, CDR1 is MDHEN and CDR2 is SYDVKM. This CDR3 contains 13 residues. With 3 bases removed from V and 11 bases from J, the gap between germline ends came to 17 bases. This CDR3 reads CASSLGEIERKYF. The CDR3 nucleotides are TGTGCCAGCAGTTTGGGGGAGATCGAAAGGAAGTACTTC.

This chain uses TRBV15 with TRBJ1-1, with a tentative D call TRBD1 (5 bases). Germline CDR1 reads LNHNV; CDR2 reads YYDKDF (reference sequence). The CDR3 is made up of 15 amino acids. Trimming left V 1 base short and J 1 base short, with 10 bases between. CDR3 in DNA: TGTGCCACCAGCAGAGGTCAAGGGGCGAACACTGAAGCTTTCTTT. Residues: CATSRGQGANTEAFF.

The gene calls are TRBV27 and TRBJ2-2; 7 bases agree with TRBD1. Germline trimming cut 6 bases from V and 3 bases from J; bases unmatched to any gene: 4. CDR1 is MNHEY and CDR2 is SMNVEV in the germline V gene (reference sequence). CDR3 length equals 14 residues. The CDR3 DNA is TGTGCCAGCAGACGAACAGGGGACACCGGGGAGCTGTTTTTT. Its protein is CASRRTGDTGELFF.

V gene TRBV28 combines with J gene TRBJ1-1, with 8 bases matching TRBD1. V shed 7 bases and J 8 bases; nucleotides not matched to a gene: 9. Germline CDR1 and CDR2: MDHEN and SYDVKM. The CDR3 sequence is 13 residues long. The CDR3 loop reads CASTTRGDREAFF. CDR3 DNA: TGTGCCAGCACCACTAGGGGGGACAGGGAAGCTTTCTTT.

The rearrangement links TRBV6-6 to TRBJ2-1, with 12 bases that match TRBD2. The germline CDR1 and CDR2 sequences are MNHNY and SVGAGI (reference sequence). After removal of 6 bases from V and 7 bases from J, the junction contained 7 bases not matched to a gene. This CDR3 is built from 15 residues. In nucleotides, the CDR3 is TGTGCCAGCAGCTCCCGACTAGCGGGGGTTAATGAGCAGTTCTTC. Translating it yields CASSSRLAGVNEQFF.

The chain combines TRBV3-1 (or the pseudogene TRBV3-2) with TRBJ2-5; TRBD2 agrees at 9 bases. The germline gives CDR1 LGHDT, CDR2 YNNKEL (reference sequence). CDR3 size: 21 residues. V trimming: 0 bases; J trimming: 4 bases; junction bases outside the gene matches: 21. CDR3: CASSQDGVLLLAGVAGETQYF. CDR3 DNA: TGTGCCAGCAGCCAAGATGGTGTACTTTTATTAGCGGGGGTAGCGGGAGAGACCCAGTACTTC.

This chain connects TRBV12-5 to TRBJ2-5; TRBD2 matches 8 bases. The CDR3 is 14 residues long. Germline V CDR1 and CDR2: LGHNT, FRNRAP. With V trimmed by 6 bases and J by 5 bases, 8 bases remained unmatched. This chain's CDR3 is CASGPGGPTETQYF. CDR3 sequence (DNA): TGTGCTAGTGGACCGGGGGGGCCCACGGAGACCCAGTACTTC.

The CDR3 nucleotides are TGTGCCAGCAGCGGACAGGGGGACACCGGGGAGCTGTTTTTT. This translates into CASSGQGDTGELFF. The chain has TRBV9 and TRBJ2-2; 9 nucleotides agree with TRBD1. This CDR3 region has 14 residues. The junction had 0 bases not matched to a gene; V was cut back by 3 bases and J by 3 bases. Germline CDR1 reads SGDLS; CDR2 reads YYNGEE. Full variable domain (missing parts from reference TRBV9 and TRBJ2-2): DSGVTQTPKHLITATGQRVTLRCSPRSGDLSVYWYQQSLDQGLQFLIQYYNGEERAKGNILERFSAQQFPDLHSELNLSSLELGDSALYFCASSGQGDTGELFFGEGSRLTVL.

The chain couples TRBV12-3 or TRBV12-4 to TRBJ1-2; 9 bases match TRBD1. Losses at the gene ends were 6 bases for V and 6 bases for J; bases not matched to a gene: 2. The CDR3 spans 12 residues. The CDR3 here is CASSGTGNGYTF. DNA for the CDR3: TGTGCCAGCAGCGGGACAGGGAATGGCTACACCTTC.

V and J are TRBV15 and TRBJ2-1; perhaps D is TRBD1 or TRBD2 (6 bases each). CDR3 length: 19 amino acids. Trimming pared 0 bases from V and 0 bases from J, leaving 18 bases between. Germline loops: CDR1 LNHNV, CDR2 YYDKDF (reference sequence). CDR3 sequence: CATSREGQTGGYSYNEQFF. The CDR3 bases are TGTGCCACCAGCAGAGAGGGGCAGACAGGAGGGTACTCCTACAATGAGCAGTTCTTC.

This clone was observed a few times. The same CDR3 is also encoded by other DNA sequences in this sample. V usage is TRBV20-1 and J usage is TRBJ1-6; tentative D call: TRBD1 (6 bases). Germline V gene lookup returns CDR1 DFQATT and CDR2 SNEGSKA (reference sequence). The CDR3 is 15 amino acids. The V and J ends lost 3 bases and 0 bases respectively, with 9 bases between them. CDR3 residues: CSASQGSSYNSPLHF. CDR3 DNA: TGCAGTGCTAGTCAGGGGAGCTCCTATAATTCACCCCTCCACTTT.

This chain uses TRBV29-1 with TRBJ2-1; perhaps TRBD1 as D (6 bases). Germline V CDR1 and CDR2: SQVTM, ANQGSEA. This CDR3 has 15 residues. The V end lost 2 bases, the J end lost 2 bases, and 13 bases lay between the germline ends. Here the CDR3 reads CSVERGQFPYNEQFF. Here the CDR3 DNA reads TGCAGCGTTGAACGTGGACAGTTCCCCTACAATGAGCAGTTCTTC.

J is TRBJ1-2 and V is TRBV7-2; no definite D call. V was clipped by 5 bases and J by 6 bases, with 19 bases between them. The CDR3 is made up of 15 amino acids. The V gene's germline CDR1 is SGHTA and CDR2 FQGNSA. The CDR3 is CASSPQLRDPNGYTF. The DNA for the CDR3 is TGTGCCAGCAGCCCTCAATTACGGGATCCAAATGGCTACACCTTC. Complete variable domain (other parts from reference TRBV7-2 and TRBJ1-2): GAGVSQSPSNKVTEKGKDVELRCDPISGHTALYWYRQSLGQGLEFLIYFQGNSAPDKSGLPSDRFSAERTGGSVSTLTIQRTQQEDSAVYLCASSPQLRDPNGYTFGSGTRLTVV.

CDR3 sequence: CASSFTIPPTVTDTEAFF. The DNA for the CDR3 is TGTGCCAGCAGTTTCACGATCCCTCCGACGGTGACGGACACTGAAGCTTTCTTT. The chain employs TRBV6-2 or TRBV6-3 and TRBJ1-1; D is undetermined. CDR1 and CDR2 (germline): MNHEY, SVGEGT. The CDR3 is 18 residues long. Trimming took off 4 bases at V and 3 bases at J, with 24 bases between the two ends.

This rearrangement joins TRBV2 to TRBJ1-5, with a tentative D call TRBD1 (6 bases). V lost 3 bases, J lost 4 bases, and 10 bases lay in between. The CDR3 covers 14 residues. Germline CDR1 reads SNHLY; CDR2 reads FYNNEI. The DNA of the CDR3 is TGTGCCAGCAGTGAGTTGGACAGTAATCAGCCCCAGCATTTT. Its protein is CASSELDSNQPQHF.

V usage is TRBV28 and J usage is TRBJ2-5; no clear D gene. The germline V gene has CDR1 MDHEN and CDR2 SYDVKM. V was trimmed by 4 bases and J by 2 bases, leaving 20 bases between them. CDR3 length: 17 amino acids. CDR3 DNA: TGTGCCAGCAGTTCCTACCGGATATTGACACCGCAAGAGACCCAGTACTTC. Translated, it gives CASSSYRILTPQETQYF.